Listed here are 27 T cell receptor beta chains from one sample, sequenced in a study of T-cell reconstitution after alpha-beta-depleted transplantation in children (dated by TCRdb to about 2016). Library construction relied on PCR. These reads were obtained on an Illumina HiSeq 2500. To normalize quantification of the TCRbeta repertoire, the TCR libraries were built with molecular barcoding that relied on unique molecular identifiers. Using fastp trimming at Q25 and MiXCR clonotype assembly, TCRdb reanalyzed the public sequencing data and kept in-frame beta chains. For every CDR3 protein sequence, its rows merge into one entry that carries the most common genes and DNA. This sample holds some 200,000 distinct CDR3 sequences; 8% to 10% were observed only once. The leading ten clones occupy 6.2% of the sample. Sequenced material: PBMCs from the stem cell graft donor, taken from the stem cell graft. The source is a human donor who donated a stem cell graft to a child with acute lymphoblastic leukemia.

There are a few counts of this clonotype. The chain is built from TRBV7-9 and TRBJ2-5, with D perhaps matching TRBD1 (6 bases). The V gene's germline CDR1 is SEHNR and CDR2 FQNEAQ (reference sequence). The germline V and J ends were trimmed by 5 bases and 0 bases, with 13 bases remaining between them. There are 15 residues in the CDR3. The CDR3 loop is CASSPGTTYQETQYF. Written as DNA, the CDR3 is TGTGCCAGCAGCCCCGGGACAACTTACCAAGAGACCCAGTACTTC.

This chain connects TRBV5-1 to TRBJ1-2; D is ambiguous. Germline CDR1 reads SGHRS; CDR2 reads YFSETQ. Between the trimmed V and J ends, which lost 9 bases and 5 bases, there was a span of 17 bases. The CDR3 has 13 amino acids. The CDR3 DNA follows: TGCGCCACCACGTCCGGAGAGAGATATGGCTACACCTTC. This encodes CATTSGERYGYTF.

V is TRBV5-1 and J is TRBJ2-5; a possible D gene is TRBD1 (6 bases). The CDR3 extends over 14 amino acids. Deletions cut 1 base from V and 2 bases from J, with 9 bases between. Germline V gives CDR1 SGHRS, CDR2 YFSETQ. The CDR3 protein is CASSLNTGQETQYF. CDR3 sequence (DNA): TGCGCCAGCAGCTTGAACACAGGGCAAGAGACCCAGTACTTC.

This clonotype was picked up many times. CDR3 sequence: CASSQTRDTQYF. CDR3 sequence (DNA): TGTGCCAGCAGCCAAACTCGGGATACGCAGTATTTT. The rearrangement links TRBV3-1 to TRBJ2-3; D is ambiguous. The germline CDR1 and CDR2 sequences are LGHDT and YNNKEL (reference sequence). The CDR3 spans 12 residues. V was shortened by 2 bases and J by 6 bases, with 6 bases between the two germline ends.

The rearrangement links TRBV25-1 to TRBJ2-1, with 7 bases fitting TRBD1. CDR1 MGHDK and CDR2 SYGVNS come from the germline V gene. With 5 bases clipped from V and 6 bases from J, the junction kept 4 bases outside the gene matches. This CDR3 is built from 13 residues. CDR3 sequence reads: CASSITGANEQFF. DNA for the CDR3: TGTGCCAGCAGTATTACAGGGGCCAATGAGCAGTTCTTC.

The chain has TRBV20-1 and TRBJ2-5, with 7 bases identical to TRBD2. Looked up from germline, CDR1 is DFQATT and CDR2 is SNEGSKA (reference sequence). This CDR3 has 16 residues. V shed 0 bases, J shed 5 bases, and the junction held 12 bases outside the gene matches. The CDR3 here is CSARDYKRGGYETQYF. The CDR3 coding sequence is TGCAGTGCTAGAGATTACAAGCGGGGTGGTTATGAGACCCAGTACTTC.

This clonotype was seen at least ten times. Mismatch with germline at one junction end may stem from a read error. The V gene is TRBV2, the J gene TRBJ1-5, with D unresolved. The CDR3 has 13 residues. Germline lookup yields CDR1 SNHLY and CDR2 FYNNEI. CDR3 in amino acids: CASREVGNQPQHF. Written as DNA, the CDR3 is TGTGCCAGCAGGGAAGTCGGGAATCAGCCCCAGCATTTT.

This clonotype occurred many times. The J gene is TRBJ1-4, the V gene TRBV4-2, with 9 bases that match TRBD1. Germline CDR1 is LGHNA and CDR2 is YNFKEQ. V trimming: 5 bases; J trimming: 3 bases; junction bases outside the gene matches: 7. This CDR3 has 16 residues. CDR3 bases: TGTGCCAGCAGCAGGGACAGGGTAACAGCTAATGAAAAACTGTTTTTT. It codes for CASSRDRVTANEKLFF.

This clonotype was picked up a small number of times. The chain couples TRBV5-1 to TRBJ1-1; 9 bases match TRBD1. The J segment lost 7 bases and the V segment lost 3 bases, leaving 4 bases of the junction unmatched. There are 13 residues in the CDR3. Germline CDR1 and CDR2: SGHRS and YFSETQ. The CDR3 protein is CASSWGTGSEAFF. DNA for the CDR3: TGCGCCAGCAGCTGGGGGACAGGGAGTGAAGCTTTCTTT.

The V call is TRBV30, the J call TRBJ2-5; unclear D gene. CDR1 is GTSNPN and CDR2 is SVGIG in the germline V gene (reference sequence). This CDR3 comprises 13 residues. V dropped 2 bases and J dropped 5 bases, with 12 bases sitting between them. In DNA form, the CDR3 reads TGTGCCTGGAGTCAAGTCTCTGGGGAGACCCAGTACTTC. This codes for CAWSQVSGETQYF.

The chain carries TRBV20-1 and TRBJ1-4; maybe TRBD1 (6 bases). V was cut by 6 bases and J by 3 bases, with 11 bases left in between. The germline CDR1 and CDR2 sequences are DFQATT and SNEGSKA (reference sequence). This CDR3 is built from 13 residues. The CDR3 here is CSATGGPNEKLFF. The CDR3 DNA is TGCAGTGCCACCGGGGGCCCTAATGAAAAACTGTTTTTT.

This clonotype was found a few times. CDR3 residues: CASSLGTLTRGASYNEQFF. The DNA of the CDR3 is TGCGCCAGCAGCTTGGGGACCCTGACTCGGGGGGCCTCCTACAATGAGCAGTTCTTC. This rearrangement joins TRBV5-1 to TRBJ2-1; D is perhaps TRBD2 (7 bases). The V gene lost 0 bases and the J gene lost 0 bases, with 19 bases spanning the gap. This CDR3 is 19 amino acids long. Germline CDR1 SGHRS, CDR2 YFSETQ.

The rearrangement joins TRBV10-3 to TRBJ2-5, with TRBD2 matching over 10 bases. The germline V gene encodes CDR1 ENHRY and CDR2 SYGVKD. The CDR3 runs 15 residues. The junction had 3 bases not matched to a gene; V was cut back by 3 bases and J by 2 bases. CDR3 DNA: TGTGCCATCAGTGAACTAGCGGGGCAACAAGAGACCCAGTACTTC. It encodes CAISELAGQQETQYF.

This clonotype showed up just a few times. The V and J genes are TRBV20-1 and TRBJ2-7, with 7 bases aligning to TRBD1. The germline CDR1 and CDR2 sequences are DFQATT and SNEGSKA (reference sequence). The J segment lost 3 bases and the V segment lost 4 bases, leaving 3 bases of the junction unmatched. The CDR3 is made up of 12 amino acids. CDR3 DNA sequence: TGCAGTGCTACCTACAGGGGCTACGAGCAGTACTTC. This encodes CSATYRGYEQYF.

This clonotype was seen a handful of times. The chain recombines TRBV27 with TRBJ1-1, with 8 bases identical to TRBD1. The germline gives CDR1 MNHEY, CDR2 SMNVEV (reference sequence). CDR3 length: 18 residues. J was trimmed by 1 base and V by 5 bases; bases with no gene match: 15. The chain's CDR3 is CASSTPTGGGLKNTEAFF. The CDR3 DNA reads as TGTGCCAGCAGTACCCCAACAGGGGGTGGACTCAAGAACACTGAAGCTTTCTTT.

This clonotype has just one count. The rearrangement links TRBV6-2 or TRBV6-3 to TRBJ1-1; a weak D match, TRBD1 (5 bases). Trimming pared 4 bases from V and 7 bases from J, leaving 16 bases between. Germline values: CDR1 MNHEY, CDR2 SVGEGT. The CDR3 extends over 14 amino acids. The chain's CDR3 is CASSSPGRYVEAFF. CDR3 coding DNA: TGTGCCAGCAGTTCCCCGGGACGCTACGTTGAAGCTTTCTTT.

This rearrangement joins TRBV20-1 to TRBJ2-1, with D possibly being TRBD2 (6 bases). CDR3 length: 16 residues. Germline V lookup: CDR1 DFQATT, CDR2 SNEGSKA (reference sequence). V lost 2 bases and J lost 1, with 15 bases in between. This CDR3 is CSARPFGGVSYNEQFF. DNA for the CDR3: TGCAGTGCTAGACCTTTTGGCGGGGTATCCTACAATGAGCAGTTCTTC.

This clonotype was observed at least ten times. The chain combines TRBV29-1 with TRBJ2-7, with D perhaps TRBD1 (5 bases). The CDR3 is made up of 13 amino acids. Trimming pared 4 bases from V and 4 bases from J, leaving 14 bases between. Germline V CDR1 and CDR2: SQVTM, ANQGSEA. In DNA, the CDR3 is TGCAGCGTTGCTAACAGGACCCCATACGAGCAGTACTTC. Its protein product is CSVANRTPYEQYF.

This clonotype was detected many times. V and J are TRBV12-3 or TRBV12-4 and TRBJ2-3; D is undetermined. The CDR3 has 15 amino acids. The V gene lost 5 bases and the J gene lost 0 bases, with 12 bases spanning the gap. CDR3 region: CASSTRKGSTDTQYF. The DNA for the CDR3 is TGTGCCAGCAGTACACGGAAGGGTAGCACAGATACGCAGTATTTT.

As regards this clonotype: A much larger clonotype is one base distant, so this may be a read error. Written as DNA, the CDR3 is TGCGCCAGCATCGTTTCAGCGGGAGACACAGATACGCAGTATTTT. Amino acid sequence: CASIVSAGDTDTQYF. J is TRBJ2-3 and V is TRBV5-1, with 8 bases lining up with TRBD2. J was trimmed by 2 bases and V by 6 bases; bases with no gene match: 8. The CDR3 covers 15 residues. CDR1 and CDR2 (germline): SGHRS, YFSETQ. The variable domain in full, completed from reference TRBV5-1 and TRBJ2-3, reads KAGVTQTPRYLIKTRGQQVTLSCSPISGHRSVSWYQQTPGQGLQFLFEYFSETQRNKGNFPGRFSGRQFSNSRSEMNVSTLELGDSALYLCASIVSAGDTDTQYFGPGTRLTVL.

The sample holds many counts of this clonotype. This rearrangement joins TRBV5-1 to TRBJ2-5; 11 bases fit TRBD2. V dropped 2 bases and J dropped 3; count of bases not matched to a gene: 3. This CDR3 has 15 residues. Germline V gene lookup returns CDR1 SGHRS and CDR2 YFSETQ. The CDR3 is CASSFSGGEKETQYF. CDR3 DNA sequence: TGCGCCAGCAGCTTTAGCGGGGGGGAAAAAGAGACCCAGTACTTC.

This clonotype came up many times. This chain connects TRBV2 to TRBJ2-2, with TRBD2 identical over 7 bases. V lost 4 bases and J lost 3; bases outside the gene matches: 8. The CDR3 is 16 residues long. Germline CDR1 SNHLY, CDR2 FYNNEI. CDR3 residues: CASSGRGAGYTGELFF. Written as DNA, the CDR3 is TGTGCCAGCAGTGGGCGCGGAGCGGGGTACACCGGGGAGCTGTTTTTT.

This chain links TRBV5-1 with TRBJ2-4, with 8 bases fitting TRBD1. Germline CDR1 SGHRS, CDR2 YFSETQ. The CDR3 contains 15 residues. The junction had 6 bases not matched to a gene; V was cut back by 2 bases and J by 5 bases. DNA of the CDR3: TGCGCCAGCAGCTTACGGACAGGGTGGGAAAACATTCAGTACTTC. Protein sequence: CASSLRTGWENIQYF.

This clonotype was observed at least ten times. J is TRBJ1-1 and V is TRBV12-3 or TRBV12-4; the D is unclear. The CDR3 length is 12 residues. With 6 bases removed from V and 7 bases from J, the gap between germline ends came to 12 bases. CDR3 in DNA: TGTGCCAGCAGCCTCTACCCCTTTGAAGCTTTCTTT. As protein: CASSLYPFEAFF.

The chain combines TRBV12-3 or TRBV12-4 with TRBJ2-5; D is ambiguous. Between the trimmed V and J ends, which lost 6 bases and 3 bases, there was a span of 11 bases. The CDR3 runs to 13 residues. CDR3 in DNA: TGTGCCAGCAGCTTTTATGGAGAAGAGACCCAGTACTTC. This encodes CASSFYGEETQYF.

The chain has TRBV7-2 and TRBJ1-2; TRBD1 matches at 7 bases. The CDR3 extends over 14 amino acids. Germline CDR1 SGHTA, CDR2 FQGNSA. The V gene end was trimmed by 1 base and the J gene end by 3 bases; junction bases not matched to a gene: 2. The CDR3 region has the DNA TGTGCCAGCAGCTTAGGACAGGGACACTATGGCTACACCTTC. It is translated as CASSLGQGHYGYTF.

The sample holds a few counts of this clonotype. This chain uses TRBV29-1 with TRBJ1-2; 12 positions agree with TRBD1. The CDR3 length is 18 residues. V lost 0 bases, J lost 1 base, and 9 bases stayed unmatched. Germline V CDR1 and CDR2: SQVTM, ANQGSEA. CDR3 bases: TGCAGCGTTGAAGAGCACCGTGGGACAGGGGGCAGTAACTATGGCTACACCTTC. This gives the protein CSVEEHRGTGGSNYGYTF.